The clone carrying this TCR beta chain was seen only a few times. What it binds is not known. These data originate in a study of cytomegalovirus exposure and HLA in healthy donors. Findings of the study overall: Segments of the TCR beta V type were, in most cases, productive about 90% or about 30% of the time in an earlier analysis. The study labeled more than 150 TCR beta chains cytomegalovirus-associated.

PCR involved 60 Vbeta and 13 Jbeta primers. Repertoires were generated with immunoSEQ multiplex PCR, while TCRdb's copy carries only in-frame clones and drops some. The data contain around 180,000 clones, about 78% of them singletons. Germline lookup yields CDR1 SQVTM and CDR2 ANQGSEA. J lost 7 bases, V lost 6 bases, and 11 bases had no gene match. This CDR3 comprises 15 residues. The sequence was obtained from a middle-aged man in good health and CMV-seronegative. The sequenced sample consisted of PBMCs. The J gene is TRBJ2-1, the V gene TRBV29-1; 11 bases match TRBD2. The CDR3: CSVNLAGGPGNEQFF. The CDR3 DNA follows: TGCAGCGTGAATTTAGCGGGGGGGCCGGGTAATGAGCAGTTCTTC.